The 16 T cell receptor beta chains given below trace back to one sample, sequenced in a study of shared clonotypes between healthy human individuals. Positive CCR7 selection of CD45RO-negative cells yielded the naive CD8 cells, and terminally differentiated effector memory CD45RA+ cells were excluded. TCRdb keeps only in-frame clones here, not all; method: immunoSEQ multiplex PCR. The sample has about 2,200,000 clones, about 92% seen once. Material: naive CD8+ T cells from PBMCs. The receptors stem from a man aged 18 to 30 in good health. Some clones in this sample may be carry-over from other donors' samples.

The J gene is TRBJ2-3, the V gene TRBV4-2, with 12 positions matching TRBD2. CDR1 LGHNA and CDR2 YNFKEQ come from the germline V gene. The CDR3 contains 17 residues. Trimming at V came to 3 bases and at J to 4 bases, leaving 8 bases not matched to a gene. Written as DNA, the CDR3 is TGTGCCAGCAGCCAGCCTCTAGCGGGAGGGAGATCAGATACGCAGTATTTT. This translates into CASSQPLAGGRSDTQYF.

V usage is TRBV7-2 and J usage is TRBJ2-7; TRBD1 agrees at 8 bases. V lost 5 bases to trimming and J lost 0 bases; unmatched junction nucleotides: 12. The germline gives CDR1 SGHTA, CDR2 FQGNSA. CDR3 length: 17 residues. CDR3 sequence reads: CASSQGPGGPSSYEQYF. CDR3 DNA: TGTGCCAGCAGCCAGGGGCCAGGGGGCCCCAGCTCCTACGAGCAGTACTTC.

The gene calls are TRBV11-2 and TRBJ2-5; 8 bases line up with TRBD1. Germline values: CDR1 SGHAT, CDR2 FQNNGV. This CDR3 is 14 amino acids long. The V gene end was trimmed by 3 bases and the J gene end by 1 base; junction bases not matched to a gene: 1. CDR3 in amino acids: CASSLTGVQETQYF. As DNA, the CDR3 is TGTGCCAGCAGCTTGACAGGGGTCCAAGAGACCCAGTACTTC.

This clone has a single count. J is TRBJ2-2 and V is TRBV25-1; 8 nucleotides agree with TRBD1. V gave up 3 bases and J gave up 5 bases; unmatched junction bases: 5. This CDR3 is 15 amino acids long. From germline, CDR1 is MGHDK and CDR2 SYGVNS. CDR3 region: CASSDQNRGTGELFF. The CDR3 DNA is TGTGCCAGCAGTGACCAAAACAGGGGGACCGGGGAGCTGTTTTTT.

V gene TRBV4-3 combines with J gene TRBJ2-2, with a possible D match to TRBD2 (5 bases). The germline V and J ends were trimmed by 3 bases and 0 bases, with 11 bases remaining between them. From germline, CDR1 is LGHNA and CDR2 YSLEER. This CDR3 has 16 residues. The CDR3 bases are TGCGCCAGCAGCCAGAGCGCCGGGGCGAACACCGGGGAGCTGTTTTTT. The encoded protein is CASSQSAGANTGELFF.

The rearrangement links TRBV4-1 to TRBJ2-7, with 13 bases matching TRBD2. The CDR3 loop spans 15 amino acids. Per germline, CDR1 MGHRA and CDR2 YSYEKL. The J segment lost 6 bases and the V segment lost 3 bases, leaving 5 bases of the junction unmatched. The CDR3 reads CASSHGTSGTGEQYF. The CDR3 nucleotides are TGCGCCAGCAGCCACGGGACTAGCGGGACCGGCGAGCAGTACTTC.

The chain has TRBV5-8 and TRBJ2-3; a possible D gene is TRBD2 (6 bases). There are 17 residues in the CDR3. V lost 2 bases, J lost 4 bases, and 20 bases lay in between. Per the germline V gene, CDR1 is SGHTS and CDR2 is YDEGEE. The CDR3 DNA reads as TGTGCCAGCAGCTTCGGGTTGGGAGGTTGGGGCGCAGATACGCAGTATTTT. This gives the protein CASSFGLGGWGADTQYF.

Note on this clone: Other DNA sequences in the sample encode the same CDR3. The CDR3 spells CASSYFGGSGYEQYF. CDR3 DNA sequence: TGTGCCAGCAGTTACTTTGGCGGGAGTGGCTACGAGCAGTACTTC. The chain joins TRBV6-5 to TRBJ2-7; 7 bases are a match to TRBD2. With 1 base clipped from V and 3 bases from J, the junction kept 6 bases outside the gene matches. This CDR3 has 15 residues. Germline loops: CDR1 MNHEY, CDR2 SVGAGI.

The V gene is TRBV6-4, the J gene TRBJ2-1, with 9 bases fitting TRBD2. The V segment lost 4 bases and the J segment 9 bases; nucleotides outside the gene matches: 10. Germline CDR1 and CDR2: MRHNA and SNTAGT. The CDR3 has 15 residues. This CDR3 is CASSGAGGPKSEQFF. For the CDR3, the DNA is TGTGCCAGCAGTGGGGCGGGAGGGCCAAAATCTGAGCAGTTCTTC.

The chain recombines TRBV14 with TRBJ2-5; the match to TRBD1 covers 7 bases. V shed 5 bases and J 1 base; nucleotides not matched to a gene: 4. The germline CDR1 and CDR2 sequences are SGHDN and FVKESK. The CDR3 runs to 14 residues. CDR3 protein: CASSSYRGQETQYF. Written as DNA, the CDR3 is TGTGCCAGCAGCAGCTACAGGGGCCAAGAGACCCAGTACTTC.

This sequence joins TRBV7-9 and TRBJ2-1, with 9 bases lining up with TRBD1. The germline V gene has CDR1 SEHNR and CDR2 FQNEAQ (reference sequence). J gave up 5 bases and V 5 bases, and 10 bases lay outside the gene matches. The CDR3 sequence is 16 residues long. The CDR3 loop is CASSPKDRGNNNEQFF. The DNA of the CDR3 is TGTGCCAGCAGCCCGAAGGACAGGGGAAATAACAATGAGCAGTTCTTC. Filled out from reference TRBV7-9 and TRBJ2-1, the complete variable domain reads DTGVSQNPRHKITKRGQNVTFRCDPISEHNRLYWYRQTLGQGPEFLTYFQNEAQLEKSRLLSDRFSAERPKGSFSTLEIQRTEQGDSAMYLCASSPKDRGNNNEQFFGPGTRLTVL.

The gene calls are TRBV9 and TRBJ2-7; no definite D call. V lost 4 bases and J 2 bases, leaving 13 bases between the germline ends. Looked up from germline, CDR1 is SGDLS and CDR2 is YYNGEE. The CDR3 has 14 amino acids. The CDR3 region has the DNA TGTGCCAGCAGCACGACGGGCGGTACCTACGAGCAGTACTTC. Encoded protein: CASSTTGGTYEQYF. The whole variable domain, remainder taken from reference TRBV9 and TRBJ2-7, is DSGVTQTPKHLITATGQRVTLRCSPRSGDLSVYWYQQSLDQGLQFLIQYYNGEERAKGNILERFSAQQFPDLHSELNLSSLELGDSALYFCASSTTGGTYEQYFGPGTRLTVT.

The DNA for the CDR3 is TGTGCCAGCAATTCTAACTATGGCTACACCTTC. Residues: CASNSNYGYTF. This chain links TRBV7-9 with TRBJ1-2; D is unresolved. This CDR3 contains 11 residues. Germline CDR1 SEHNR, CDR2 FQNEAQ (reference sequence). Between the trimmed V and J ends, which lost 7 bases and 0 bases, there was a span of 3 bases.

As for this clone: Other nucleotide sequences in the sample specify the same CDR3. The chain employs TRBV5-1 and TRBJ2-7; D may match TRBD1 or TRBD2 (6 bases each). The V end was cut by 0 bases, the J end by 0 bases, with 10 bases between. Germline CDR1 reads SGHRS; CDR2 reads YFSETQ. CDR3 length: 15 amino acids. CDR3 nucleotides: TGCGCCAGCAGCTTGGCGGGGGCGAGCTCCTACGAGCAGTACTTC. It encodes CASSLAGASSYEQYF.

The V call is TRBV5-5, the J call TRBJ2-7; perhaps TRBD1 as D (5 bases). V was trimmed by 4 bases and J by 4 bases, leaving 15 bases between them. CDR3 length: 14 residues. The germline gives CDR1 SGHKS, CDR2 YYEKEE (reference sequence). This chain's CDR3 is CASSPILTGYEQYF. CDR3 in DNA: TGTGCCAGCAGCCCTATCCTAACAGGATACGAGCAGTACTTC.

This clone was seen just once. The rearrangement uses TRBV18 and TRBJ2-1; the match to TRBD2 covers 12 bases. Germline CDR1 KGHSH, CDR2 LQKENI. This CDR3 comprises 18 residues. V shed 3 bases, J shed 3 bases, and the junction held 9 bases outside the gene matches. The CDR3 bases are TGTGCCAGCTCACCCGCGACTAGCGGGAGATTTAGCTACAATGAGCAGTTCTTC. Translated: CASSPATSGRFSYNEQFF.